This entry features one T cell receptor beta chain sequence. The antigen remains unidentified. TCR beta libraries were prepared from cDNA with unique molecular identifiers. Via MiXCR, TCRdb re-called the PCR reads, giving one row per CDR3 protein. Here the sample spans approximately 630,000 distinct CDR3 sequences, roughly three fifths being singletons. This entry belongs to a study of post-analysis software for immune sequencing data. As for the study in general: Relapsing-remitting, secondary progressive and progressive-relapsing multiple sclerosis courses were included.

Study-level points and caveats: When patients were compared with controls, a handful of TRBV segments were more frequent, TRBV5-6, TRBV5-1 and TRBV20-1 among them. There was significantly lower normalized Chao1 diversity in multiple sclerosis patients than in controls. When the samples were clustered directly with F measure, those that had been prepared in the same batch showed strong co-clustering.

The germline V gene has CDR1 SEHNR and CDR2 FQNEAQ (reference sequence). The V gene lost 5 bases and the J gene lost 7 bases, with 14 bases spanning the gap. The CDR3 is 13 residues long. Sequenced sample: blood. The TCR originated in a girl aged 2 to 9 with multiple sclerosis. This chain links TRBV7-9 with TRBJ1-2; possibly TRBD1 for D (6 bases). In nucleotides, the CDR3 is TGTGCCAGCAGCCTAGGGGGGGCGTTTGGCTACACCTTC. The encoded protein is CASSLGGAFGYTF.